This T cell receptor beta chain emerged from a study of OX40 agonist ivuxolimab in advanced cancers. Across the whole study: Patients took ivuxolimab, an agonistic anti-OX40 (CD134) antibody.

Using immunoSEQ multiplex PCR, the repertoire was profiled, and TCRdb retains in-frame clones only, with some absent. In the table there are 55,000 to 70,000 clones, roughly 82% of which are singletons. This clonotype originated in an adult with an advanced solid tumor such as melanoma, head and neck, liver or kidney cancer. The starting material was CD4+ or CD8+ T cells sorted from blood, obtained in a trial of the OX40 agonist ivuxolimab.

CDR3 residues: CASHLNEGGPRELFF. The CDR3 coding sequence is TGTGCCAGCCACCTAAACGAAGGTGGGCCCCGGGAGCTGTTTTTT. This chain uses TRBV6-1 with TRBJ2-2, with D unresolved. The V and J ends lost 8 bases and 9 bases respectively, with 22 bases between them. The CDR3 totals 15 residues. Germline-derived CDR1 and CDR2 are MNHNS and SASEGT.